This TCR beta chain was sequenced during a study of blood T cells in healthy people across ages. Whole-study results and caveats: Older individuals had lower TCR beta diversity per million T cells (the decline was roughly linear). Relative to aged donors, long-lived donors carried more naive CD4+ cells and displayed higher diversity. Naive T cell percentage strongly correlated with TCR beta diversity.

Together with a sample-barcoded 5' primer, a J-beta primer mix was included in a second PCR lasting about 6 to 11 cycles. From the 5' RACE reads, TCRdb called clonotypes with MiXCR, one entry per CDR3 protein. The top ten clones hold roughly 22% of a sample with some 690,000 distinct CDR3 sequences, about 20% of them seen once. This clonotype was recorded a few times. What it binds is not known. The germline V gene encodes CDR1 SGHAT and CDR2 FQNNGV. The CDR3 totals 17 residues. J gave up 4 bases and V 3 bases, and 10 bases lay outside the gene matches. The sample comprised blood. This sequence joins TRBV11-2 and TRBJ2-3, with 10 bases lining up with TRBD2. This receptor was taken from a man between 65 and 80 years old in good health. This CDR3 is CASSLGLAGAQADTQYF. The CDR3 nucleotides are TGTGCCAGCAGCTTGGGTCTAGCGGGGGCCCAAGCAGATACGCAGTATTTT.